The entry below gives a single TCR beta chain sequence along with its context. Its binding antigen is unknown. Per-base qualities were not stored, and no clone one base away is much larger. The germline V gene provides CDR1 SGHDT and CDR2 YYEEEE. Relative to germline, V is missing 0 bases and J is missing 2 bases, with 4 bases of the junction outside any gene match. The CDR3 numbers 16 residues from cysteine through phenylalanine. Solely the CDR3 DNA is kept, with 48 bases framed from the first base. The sample comes from a study of T cell responses to AZD1222 COVID-19 vaccine (dated by TCRdb to the early 2020s). Notes on the research overall: AZD1222 recipients with second doses at about 4 weeks or about 12 weeks were pooled, because spike-specific TCR depth and breadth did not differ between schedules. A total of 233 trial participants underwent TCR sequencing, of whom some 210 received two doses of AZD1222 and about 26 received two doses of the MenACWY control vaccine. Trial participants were enrolled by age into subgroups of 18-55, 56-69 and 70-plus years, and roughly 150, 30 and 60 TCR-sequenced participants, respectively, were included in these subgroups.

The CDR3 regions of human TCRbeta chains were analyzed by immunosequencing. The study's own analysis went as follows. Repertoire TCRs were matched against a reference library of SARS-CoV-2-specific TCRs generated with the MIRA antigen-specificity platform. Breadth was defined as the fraction of unique TCRs that were SARS-CoV-2-associated. Depth was defined as the fraction of total T cells that were SARS-CoV-2-associated. Using the MIRA data, each spike-specific TCR was mapped to the spike region that the TCR reacts to and placed in a CD4 or CD8 class. Log10-transformed breadth and depth values were compared by one-way ANOVA with Sidak's multiple comparisons tests. What TCRdb holds here is the immuneACCESS table cut down to in-frame rearrangements. Part of the clones is not present; checked against another copy, under half of the missing clones reflect an unresolved V gene, and the others are unexplained. V, J and clone size were drawn from that table, and D and trimming were deduced from the DNA. In this sample the table shows fewer than 150,000 clones, 90% of which occur a single time. 3.4% of the sample is in the top ten clones.

In the paper's terms, the time point label means: baseline before first vaccination. Vaccinee samples were obtained from the UK trials COV001 and COV002, which included a single-blind randomized controlled phase 2/3 trial of AZD1222 (ChAdOx1 nCoV-19) in healthy adults. Trial participant PBMC samples were collected at day 0 and day 28 after the second dose for TCRbeta chain sequencing. What the authors observed across the whole study: Participants were mostly white British and included more females than males, and it was suggested by the authors that clonal diversity may have been underestimated. Because no day 14 peak-response samples were available, the repertoires could be characterized only after the peak T cell response. The 56-69-year group was small, and its depth increase did not reach significance, likely because of low power. The whole spike protein was spanned by vaccine-associated CD4 TCRs, and dominant responses were seen in regions 160-218 and 743-854. Reportedly, almost half of the unique spike-specific TCRs recognized epitopes lying outside the regions that are mutated in the B.1.351 and B.1.1.7 variants. After two AZD1222 doses, spike-specific TCR breadth and depth were significantly higher than at day 0 and than in MenACWY recipients. Conclusions about previously exposed vaccinees are limited because only six or seven AZD1222 recipients were SARS-CoV-2 seropositive at baseline.

The sequence came from an adult in good health. In this chain, TRBV5-6 is recombined with TRBJ2-3; 9 bases in the middle match TRBD2. This specimen was peripheral blood, taken on day 0 of AZD1222 vaccination. The sequenced DNA: TGTGCCAGCAGCTTGGGACTAGCGGAAAACACAGATACGCAGTATTTT. Its amino acids are CASSLGLAENTDTQYF. The full variable domain, with segments outside the CDR3 supplied by the reference TRBV5-6 and TRBJ2-3 proteins, appears as DAGVTQSPTHLIKTRGQQVTLRCSPKSGHDTVSWYQQALGQGPQFIFQYYEEEERQRGNFPDRFSGHQFPNYSSELNVNALLLGDSALYLCASSLGLAENTDTQYFGPGTRLTVL.